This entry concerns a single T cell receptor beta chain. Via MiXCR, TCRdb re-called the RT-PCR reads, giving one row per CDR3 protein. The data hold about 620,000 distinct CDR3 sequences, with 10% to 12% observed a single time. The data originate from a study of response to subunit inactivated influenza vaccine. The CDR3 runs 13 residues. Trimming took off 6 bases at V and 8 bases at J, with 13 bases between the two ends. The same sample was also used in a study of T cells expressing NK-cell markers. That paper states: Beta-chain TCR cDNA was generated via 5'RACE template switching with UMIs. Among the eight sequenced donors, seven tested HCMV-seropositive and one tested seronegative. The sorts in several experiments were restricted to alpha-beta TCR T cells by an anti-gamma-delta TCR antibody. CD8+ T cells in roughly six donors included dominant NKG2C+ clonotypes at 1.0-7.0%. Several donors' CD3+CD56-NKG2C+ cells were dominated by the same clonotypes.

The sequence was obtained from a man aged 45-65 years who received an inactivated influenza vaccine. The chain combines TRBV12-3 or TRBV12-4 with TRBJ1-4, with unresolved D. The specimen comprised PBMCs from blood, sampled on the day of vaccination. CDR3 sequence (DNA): TGTGCCAGCAGCCTCGGGTGGAGGGAAAAACTGTTTTTT. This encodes CASSLGWREKLFF.